The 17 T cell receptor beta chains presented below share a single source sample, sequenced in a study of blood T cell repertoires in COVID-19. Data came from immunoSEQ multiplex PCR; TCRdb stores just in-frame clones and leaves some out. The data hold 70,000 or so clones, with roughly 85% observed a single time. Source material: peripheral blood. The receptors shown here come from a man older than 75 with acute or convalescent COVID-19.

This chain connects TRBV5-8 to TRBJ2-3; TRBD1 might be the D (6 bases). The ends were cut back, 0 bases at V and 1 base at J, with 9 bases in the middle. This CDR3 is 15 amino acids long. Germline-derived CDR1 and CDR2 are SGHTS and YDEGEE. Here the CDR3 DNA reads TGTGCCAGCAGCTTGGGGACAGCCGGCACAGATACGCAGTATTTT. Amino acids: CASSLGTAGTDTQYF.

The chain joins TRBV5-1 to TRBJ2-7; 8 bases line up with TRBD1. CDR1 and CDR2 from the germline V gene are SGHRS and YFSETQ. V trimming: 4 bases; J trimming: 3 bases; junction bases outside the gene matches: 9. The CDR3 length is 15 residues. The CDR3 sequence is CASSQTRTGSYEQYF. Here the CDR3 DNA reads TGCGCCAGCAGCCAAACACGGACAGGGAGCTACGAGCAGTACTTC.

This clone has only a few counts. The chain joins TRBV9 to TRBJ1-1; 7 bases fit TRBD1. J lost 0 bases, V lost 5 bases, and 7 bases had no gene match. The CDR3 loop spans 15 amino acids. Germline V gene lookup returns CDR1 SGDLS and CDR2 YYNGEE. The CDR3 DNA sequence: TGTGCCAGCAGTGGACAGGCTATAATGAACACTGAAGCTTTCTTT. As protein: CASSGQAIMNTEAFF.

The gene calls are TRBV3-1 (or the pseudogene TRBV3-2) and TRBJ2-1; 13 bases are shared with TRBD2. Losses at the gene ends were 0 bases for V and 5 bases for J; bases not matched to a gene: 4. The length of the CDR3 is 17 residues. CDR1 and CDR2 from the germline V gene are LGHDT and YNNKEL (reference sequence). DNA for the CDR3: TGTGCCAGCAGCCAAGATTCGGGACTAGCGGGAAACAATGAGCAGTTCTTC. As protein: CASSQDSGLAGNNEQFF.

V is TRBV9 and J is TRBJ2-3; 9 nucleotides match TRBD2. The CDR3 extends over 17 amino acids. Germline CDR1 is SGDLS and CDR2 is YYNGEE. The J segment lost 1 base and the V segment lost 3 bases, leaving 9 bases of the junction unmatched. This chain's CDR3 is CASSARSGSGGTDTQYF. CDR3 coding DNA: TGTGCCAGCAGCGCCCGTAGCGGGAGTGGTGGCACAGATACGCAGTATTTT.

This clone was found once. The rearrangement joins TRBV7-2 to TRBJ2-2; 12 bases line up with TRBD1. The CDR3 is made up of 17 amino acids. Trimming took 8 bases from V and 4 from J; bases not matched to a gene: 11. The germline CDR1 and CDR2 sequences are SGHTA and FQGNSA. CDR3 DNA: TGTGCCAGCGGACCCTCGGGGACAGGGGGCCTCACCGGGGAGCTGTTTTTT. Amino acid sequence: CASGPSGTGGLTGELFF. The entire variable domain, with the rest obtained from reference TRBV7-2 and TRBJ2-2, is as follows: GAGVSQSPSNKVTEKGKDVELRCDPISGHTALYWYRQSLGQGLEFLIYFQGNSAPDKSGLPSDRFSAERTGGSVSTLTIQRTQQEDSAVYLCASGPSGTGGLTGELFFGEGSRLTVL.

This clone was seen just once. The J gene is TRBJ2-5, the V gene TRBV5-6, with 8 nucleotides matching TRBD1. This CDR3 region has 16 residues. The V segment lost 4 bases and the J segment 5 bases; nucleotides outside the gene matches: 13. Germline values: CDR1 SGHDT, CDR2 YYEEEE. In DNA, the CDR3 is TGTGCCAGCAGCCTGAAGACAGGGGCTAAAGGGGAGACCCAGTACTTC. It is translated as CASSLKTGAKGETQYF.

Worth noting for this clone: The same CDR3 can be traced to other DNA sequences in this sample. J is TRBJ1-5 and V is TRBV30; 8 bases line up with TRBD1. CDR3 length: 15 residues. V lost 1 base and J lost 1; bases outside the gene matches: 3. Germline V gene data show CDR1 as GTSNPN and CDR2 as SVGIG (reference sequence). CDR3 sequence reads: CAWSAGQGSNQPQHF. The CDR3 nucleotides read TGTGCCTGGAGTGCAGGACAGGGAAGCAATCAGCCCCAGCATTTT. The entire variable domain, with the rest obtained from reference TRBV30 and TRBJ1-5, is as follows: SQTIHQWPATLVQPVGSPLSLECTVEGTSNPNLYWYRQAAGRGLQLLFYSVGIGQISSEVPQNLSASRPQDRQFILSSKKLLLSDSGFYLCAWSAGQGSNQPQHFGDGTRLSIL.

This clone was seen a single time. This chain uses TRBV7-2 with TRBJ1-1; D gene ambiguous. The germline V and J ends were trimmed by 4 bases and 1 base, with 13 bases remaining between them. Per germline, CDR1 SGHTA and CDR2 FQGNSA. This CDR3 has 15 residues. CDR3 coding DNA: TGTGCCAGCAGCTCGATAGAAAGGAGGAACACTGAAGCTTTCTTT. It encodes CASSSIERRNTEAFF.

The chain carries TRBV24-1 and TRBJ2-7; 10 bases line up with TRBD2. After removal of 3 bases from V and 5 bases from J, the junction contained 6 bases not matched to a gene. Germline-derived CDR1 and CDR2 are KGHDR and SFDVKD. The CDR3 runs 15 residues. CDR3 sequence reads: CATSDGASGRHEQYF. The CDR3 region has the DNA TGTGCCACCAGTGATGGGGCTAGCGGGAGACACGAGCAGTACTTC.

The rearrangement links TRBV7-9 to TRBJ1-5; no definite D call. The V end lost 2 bases, the J end lost 0 bases, and 5 bases lay between the germline ends. The germline V gene encodes CDR1 SEHNR and CDR2 FQNEAQ (reference sequence). This CDR3 comprises 14 residues. The CDR3 reads CASSLSFSNQPQHF. DNA of the CDR3: TGTGCCAGCAGCTTATCTTTTAGCAATCAGCCCCAGCATTTT.

This clone was picked up a small number of times. The chain joins TRBV6-5 to TRBJ1-6, with TRBD1 as a possible D gene (5 bases). From germline, CDR1 is MNHEY and CDR2 SVGAGI. The CDR3 contains 14 residues. With 2 bases removed from V and 10 bases from J, the gap between germline ends came to 12 bases. CDR3 sequence: CASSYRGSESPLHF. As DNA, the CDR3 is TGTGCCAGCAGTTACCGGGGGAGTGAATCACCCCTCCACTTT.

This clone was counted a single time. The chain uses TRBV4-3 and TRBJ1-2; D is unresolved. V dropped 3 bases and J dropped 0 bases, with 14 bases sitting between them. Germline V gene sequence: CDR1 LGHNA, CDR2 YSLEER. The CDR3 runs to 16 residues. CDR3 nucleotide sequence: TGCGCCAGCAGCCAGCTAGTCAACCAACCTAACTATGGCTACACCTTC. It codes for CASSQLVNQPNYGYTF.

V gene TRBV5-6 combines with J gene TRBJ1-3; 8 nucleotides match TRBD1. Germline lookup yields CDR1 SGHDT and CDR2 YYEEEE. V shed 4 bases and J 4 bases; nucleotides not matched to a gene: 10. This CDR3 region has 16 residues. The CDR3 here is CASSVFGQGGGNTIYF. The CDR3 nucleotides read TGTGCCAGCAGCGTTTTTGGACAGGGCGGCGGAAACACCATATATTTT.

This clone has only a few counts. Here the CDR3 reads CASSQDGRVGALHF. The CDR3 DNA sequence: TGCGCCAGCAGCCAAGATGGCCGAGTCGGAGCCCTCCACTTT. The gene calls are TRBV4-3 and TRBJ1-6, with no clear D. The germline V gene encodes CDR1 LGHNA and CDR2 YSLEER. V was shortened by 0 bases and J by 14 bases, with 14 bases between the two germline ends. This CDR3 region has 14 residues.

The rearrangement uses TRBV18 and TRBJ1-1; D is possibly TRBD1 (6 bases). The ends were cut back, 3 bases at V and 8 bases at J, with 13 bases in the middle. Germline assignment: CDR1 KGHSH and CDR2 LQKENI. This CDR3 has 13 residues. CDR3 nucleotides: TGTGCCAGCTCACCGTTCACAGGGAGAGAAGCTTTCTTT. Encoded protein: CASSPFTGREAFF.

This clone was seen more than once but under ten times. J is TRBJ1-3 and V is TRBV19; 8 bases fit TRBD1. V lost 6 bases and J lost 0; bases outside the gene matches: 7. Germline CDR1 reads LNHDA; CDR2 reads SQIVND (reference sequence). The CDR3 runs 16 residues. CDR3 coding DNA: TGTGCCAGTAGCCCACCCACAGGGGGCTCTGGAAACACCATATATTTT. This encodes CASSPPTGGSGNTIYF.